This entry features one T cell receptor (beta chain) sequence. Some clones are missing from TCRdb's copy, which holds only in-frame ones; the method was immunoSEQ multiplex PCR. The sample lists 200,000 or so clones, 90% to 95% occurring once. The sample belongs to a study of T cell responses to AZD1222 COVID-19 vaccine. The germline CDR1 and CDR2 sequences are SGHVS and FNYEAQ. This CDR3 has 16 amino acids. V gave up 1 base and J gave up 9 bases; unmatched junction bases: 11. The input for sequencing was peripheral blood, taken on day 0 of AZD1222 vaccination. The source is an adult in good health. The chain combines TRBV7-6 with TRBJ2-1; the match to TRBD1 covers 8 bases. This CDR3 reads CASSLVLGTGNTEQFF. The CDR3 bases are TGTGCCAGCAGCTTAGTATTGGGGACAGGCAATACTGAGCAGTTCTTC.